This T cell receptor (beta chain) was profiled in a study of T cell clonality in common variable immunodeficiency. Study results and limitations: Reportedly, TCR beta sequences from common variable immunodeficiency showed fewer deletions and N-nucleotide insertions.

This CDR3 spans 14 amino acids. Trimming took 9 bases from V and 2 from J; bases not matched to a gene: 7. Germline V gene data show CDR1 as SNHLY and CDR2 as FYNNEI. CVID meant reduced serum IgG, IgA and/or IgM plus specific antibody deficiency. Aged roughly 8 to 65 years, CVID subjects averaged about 40 years old. This clone came up many times. The antigen is not known. The read finishes 3 residues shy of the CDR3 end, and the germline J gene is used to complete it. The method was immunoSEQ multiplex PCR; TCRdb's version includes in-frame clones alone and lacks a portion of them. This repertoire holds over 25,000 clones, and none appear only once.

The sample taken for sequencing was peripheral blood mononuclear cells. The sequence derives from a human donor with common variable immunodeficiency. The gene calls are TRBV2 and TRBJ2-3; 8 bases line up with TRBD2. The CDR3 protein is CASHSGAFTDTQYF. The covered CDR3 bases are TGTGCCAGTCATAGCGGGGCGTTCACAGATACG.